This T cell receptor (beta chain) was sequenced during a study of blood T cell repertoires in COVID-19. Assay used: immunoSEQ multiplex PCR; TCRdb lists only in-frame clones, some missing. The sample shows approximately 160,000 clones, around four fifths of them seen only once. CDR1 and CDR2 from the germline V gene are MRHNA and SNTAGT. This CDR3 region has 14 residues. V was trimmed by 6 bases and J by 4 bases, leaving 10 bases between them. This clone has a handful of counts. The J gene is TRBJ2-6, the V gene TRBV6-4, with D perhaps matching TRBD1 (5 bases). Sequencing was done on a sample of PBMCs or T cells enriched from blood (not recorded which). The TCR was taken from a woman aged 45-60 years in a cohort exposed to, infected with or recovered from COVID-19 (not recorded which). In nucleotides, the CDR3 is TGTGCCAGCAGCCCTCAGGGAGGGGCCAACGTCCTGACTTTC. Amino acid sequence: CASSPQGGANVLTF.